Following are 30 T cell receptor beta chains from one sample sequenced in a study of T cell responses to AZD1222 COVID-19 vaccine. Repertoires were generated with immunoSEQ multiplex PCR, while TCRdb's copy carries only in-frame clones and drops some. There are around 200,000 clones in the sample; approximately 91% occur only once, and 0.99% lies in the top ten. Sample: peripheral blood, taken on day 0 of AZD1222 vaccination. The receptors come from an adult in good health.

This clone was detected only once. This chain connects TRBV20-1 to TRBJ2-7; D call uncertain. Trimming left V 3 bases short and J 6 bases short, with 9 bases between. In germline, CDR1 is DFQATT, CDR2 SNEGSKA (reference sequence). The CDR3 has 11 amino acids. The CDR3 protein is CSARSGSEQYF. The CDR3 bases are TGCAGTGCTAGGTCGGGTAGCGAGCAGTACTTC.

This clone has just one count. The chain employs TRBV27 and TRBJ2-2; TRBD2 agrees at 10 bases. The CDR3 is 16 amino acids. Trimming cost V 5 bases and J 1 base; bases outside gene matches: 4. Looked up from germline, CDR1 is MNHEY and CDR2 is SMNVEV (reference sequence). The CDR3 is CASSILAGLNTGELFF. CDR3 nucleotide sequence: TGTGCCAGCAGTATACTAGCGGGACTGAACACCGGGGAGCTGTTTTTT.

CDR3 loop: CASSVRDNAKNIQYF. DNA of the CDR3: TGTGCCAGCAGCGTCCGGGACAACGCCAAAAACATTCAGTACTTC. This chain joins TRBV9 and TRBJ2-4, with TRBD1 as a possible D gene (6 bases). The CDR3 spans 15 residues. V lost 2 bases and J 1 base, leaving 10 bases between the germline ends. Germline CDR1 SGDLS, CDR2 YYNGEE.

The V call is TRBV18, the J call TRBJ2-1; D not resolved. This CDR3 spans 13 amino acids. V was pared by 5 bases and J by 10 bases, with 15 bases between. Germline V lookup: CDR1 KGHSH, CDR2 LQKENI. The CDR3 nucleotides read TGTGCCAGCTCAGACGGACCGCTCGGGGAGCAGTTCTTC. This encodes CASSDGPLGEQFF.

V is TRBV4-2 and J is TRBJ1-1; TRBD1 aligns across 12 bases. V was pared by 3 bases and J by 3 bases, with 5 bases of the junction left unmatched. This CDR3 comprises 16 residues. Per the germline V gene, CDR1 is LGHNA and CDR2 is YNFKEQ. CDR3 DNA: TGTGCCAGCAGCCAGGGGACAGGGGGCAGTCACACTGAAGCTTTCTTT. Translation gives CASSQGTGGSHTEAFF.

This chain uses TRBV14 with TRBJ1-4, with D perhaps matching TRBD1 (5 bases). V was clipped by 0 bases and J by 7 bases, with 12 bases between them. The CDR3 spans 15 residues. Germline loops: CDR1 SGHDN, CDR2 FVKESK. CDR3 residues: CASSQDAAGIEKLFF. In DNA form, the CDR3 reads TGTGCCAGCAGCCAAGATGCGGCAGGGATTGAAAAACTGTTTTTT.

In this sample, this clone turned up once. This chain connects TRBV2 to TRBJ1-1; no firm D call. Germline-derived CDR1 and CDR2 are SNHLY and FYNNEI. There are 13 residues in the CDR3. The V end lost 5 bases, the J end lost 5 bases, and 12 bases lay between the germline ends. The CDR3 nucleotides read TGTGCCAGCAGTCTGGACGGTAGGACTGAAGCTTTCTTT. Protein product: CASSLDGRTEAFF. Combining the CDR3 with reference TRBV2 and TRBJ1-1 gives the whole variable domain EPEVTQTPSHQVTQMGQEVILRCVPISNHLYFYWYRQILGQKVEFLVSFYNNEISEKSEIFDDQFSVERPDGSNFTLKIRSTKLEDSAMYFCASSLDGRTEAFFGQGTRLTVV.

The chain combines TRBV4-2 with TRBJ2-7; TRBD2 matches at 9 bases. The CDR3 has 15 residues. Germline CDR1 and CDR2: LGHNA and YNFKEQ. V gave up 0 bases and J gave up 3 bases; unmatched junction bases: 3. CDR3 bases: TGTGCCAGCAGCCAAGAAGGTAGCGGGAGCTACGAGCAGTACTTC. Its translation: CASSQEGSGSYEQYF.

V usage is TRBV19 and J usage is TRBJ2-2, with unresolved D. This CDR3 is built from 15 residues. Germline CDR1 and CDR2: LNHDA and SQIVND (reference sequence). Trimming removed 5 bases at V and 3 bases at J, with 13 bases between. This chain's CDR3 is CASSRQYGYTGELFF. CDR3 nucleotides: TGTGCCAGTAGTCGCCAATACGGATACACCGGGGAGCTGTTTTTT.

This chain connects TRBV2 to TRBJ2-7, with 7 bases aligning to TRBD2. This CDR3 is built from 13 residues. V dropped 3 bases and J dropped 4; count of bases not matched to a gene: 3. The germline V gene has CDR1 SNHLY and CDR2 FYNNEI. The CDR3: CASSEAGAYEQYF. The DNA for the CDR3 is TGTGCCAGCAGTGAGGCGGGAGCATACGAGCAGTACTTC.

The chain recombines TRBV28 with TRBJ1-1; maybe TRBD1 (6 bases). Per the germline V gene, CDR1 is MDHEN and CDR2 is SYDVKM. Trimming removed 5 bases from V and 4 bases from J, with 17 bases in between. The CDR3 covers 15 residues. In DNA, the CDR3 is TGTGCCAGCAGTATCTGGACAGTAAGGGGCACTGAAGCTTTCTTT. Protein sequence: CASSIWTVRGTEAFF.

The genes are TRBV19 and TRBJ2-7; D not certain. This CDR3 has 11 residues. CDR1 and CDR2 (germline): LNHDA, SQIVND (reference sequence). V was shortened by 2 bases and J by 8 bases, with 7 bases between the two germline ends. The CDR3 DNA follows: TGTGCCAGTAGTATAAATGGACAGCAGTACTTC. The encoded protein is CASSINGQQYF.

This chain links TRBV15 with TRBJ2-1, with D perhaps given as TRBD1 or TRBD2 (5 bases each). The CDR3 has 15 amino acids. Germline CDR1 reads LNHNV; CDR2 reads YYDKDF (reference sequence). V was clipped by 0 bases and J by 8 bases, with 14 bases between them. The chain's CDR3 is CATSRDPVGVHEQFF. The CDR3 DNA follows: TGTGCCACCAGCAGAGATCCAGTGGGGGTTCATGAGCAGTTCTTC.

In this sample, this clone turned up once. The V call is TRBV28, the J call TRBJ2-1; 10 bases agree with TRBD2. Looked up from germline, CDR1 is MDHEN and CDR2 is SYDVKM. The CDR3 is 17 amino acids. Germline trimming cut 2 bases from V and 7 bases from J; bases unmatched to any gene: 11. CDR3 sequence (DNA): TGTGCCAGCAGTTTAATGCCAGCGGGAGGGCCTTGGAATGAGCAGTTCTTC. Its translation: CASSLMPAGGPWNEQFF.

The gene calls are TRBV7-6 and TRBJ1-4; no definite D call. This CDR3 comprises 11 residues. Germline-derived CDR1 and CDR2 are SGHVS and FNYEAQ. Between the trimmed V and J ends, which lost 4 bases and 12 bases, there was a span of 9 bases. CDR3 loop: CASSSRGELFF. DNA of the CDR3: TGTGCCAGCAGCTCCCGCGGGGAACTGTTTTTT.

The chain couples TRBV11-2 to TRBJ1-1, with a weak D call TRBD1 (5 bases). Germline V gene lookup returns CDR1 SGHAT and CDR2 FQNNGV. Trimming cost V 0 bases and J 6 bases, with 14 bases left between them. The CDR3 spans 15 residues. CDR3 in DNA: TGTGCCAGCAGCTTAGAAAGGGGTCCTTGGGCTGAAGCTTTCTTT. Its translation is CASSLERGPWAEAFF.

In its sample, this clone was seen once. This CDR3 is CATSRPQRELIETQYF. The DNA of the CDR3 is TGTGCCACCAGCAGACCCCAGCGGGAGTTAATAGAGACCCAGTACTTC. The rearrangement links TRBV15 to TRBJ2-5, with 8 bases that match TRBD2. CDR3 length: 16 amino acids. V shed 2 bases and J 4 bases; nucleotides not matched to a gene: 9. Germline-derived CDR1 and CDR2 are LNHNV and YYDKDF (reference sequence).

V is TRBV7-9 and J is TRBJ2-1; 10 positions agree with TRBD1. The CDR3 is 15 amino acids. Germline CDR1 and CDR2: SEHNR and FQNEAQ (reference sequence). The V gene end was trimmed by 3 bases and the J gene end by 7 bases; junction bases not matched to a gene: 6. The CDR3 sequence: CASSLTGGAGNEQFF. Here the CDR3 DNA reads TGTGCCAGCAGCTTGACAGGGGGCGCAGGGAATGAGCAGTTCTTC.

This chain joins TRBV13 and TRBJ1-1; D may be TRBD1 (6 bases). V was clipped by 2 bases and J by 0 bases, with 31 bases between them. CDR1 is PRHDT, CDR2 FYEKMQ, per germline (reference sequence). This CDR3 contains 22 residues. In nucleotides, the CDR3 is TGTGCCAGCAGCTTAATCCGGAAAATCGGTGAGACAGGCCTGGCGGTGAACACTGAAGCTTTCTTT. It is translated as CASSLIRKIGETGLAVNTEAFF.

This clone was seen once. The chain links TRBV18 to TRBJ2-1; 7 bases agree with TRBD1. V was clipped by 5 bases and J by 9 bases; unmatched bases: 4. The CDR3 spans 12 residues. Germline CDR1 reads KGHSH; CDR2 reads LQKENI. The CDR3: CASSATGREQFF. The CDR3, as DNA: TGTGCCAGCTCAGCGACAGGGCGTGAGCAGTTCTTC.

Here the CDR3 DNA reads TGCGCCAGCAGAAAATTGGGGGACAGGGGGACTCATGGCTACACCTTC. Its translation is CASRKLGDRGTHGYTF. This chain joins TRBV5-1 and TRBJ1-2, with 11 bases lining up with TRBD1. This CDR3 is 16 amino acids long. Germline V gives CDR1 SGHRS, CDR2 YFSETQ. V shed 5 bases and J 6 bases; nucleotides not matched to a gene: 12.

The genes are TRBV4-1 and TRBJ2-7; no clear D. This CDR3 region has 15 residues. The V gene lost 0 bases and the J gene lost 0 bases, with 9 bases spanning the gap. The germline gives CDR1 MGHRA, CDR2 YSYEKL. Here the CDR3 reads CASSQEPRVSYEQYF. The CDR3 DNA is TGCGCCAGCAGCCAAGAACCCCGGGTCTCCTACGAGCAGTACTTC.

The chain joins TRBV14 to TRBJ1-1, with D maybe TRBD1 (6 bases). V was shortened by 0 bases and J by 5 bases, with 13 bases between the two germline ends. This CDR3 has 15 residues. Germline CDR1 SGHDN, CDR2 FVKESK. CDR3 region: CASSQEVRRGTEAFF. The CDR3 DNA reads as TGTGCCAGCAGCCAAGAAGTCAGAAGGGGGACTGAAGCTTTCTTT.

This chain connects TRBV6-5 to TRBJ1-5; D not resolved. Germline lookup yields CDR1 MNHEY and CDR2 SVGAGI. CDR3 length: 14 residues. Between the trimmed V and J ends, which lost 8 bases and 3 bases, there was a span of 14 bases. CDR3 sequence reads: CASFETTANQPQHF. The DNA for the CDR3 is TGTGCCAGCTTTGAGACAACGGCCAATCAGCCCCAGCATTTT.

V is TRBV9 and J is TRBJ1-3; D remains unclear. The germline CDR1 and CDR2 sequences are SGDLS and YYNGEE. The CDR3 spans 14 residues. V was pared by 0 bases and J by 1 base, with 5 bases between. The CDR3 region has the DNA TGTGCCAGCAGCGTAGCACCGTCTGGAAACACCATATATTTT. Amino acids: CASSVAPSGNTIYF. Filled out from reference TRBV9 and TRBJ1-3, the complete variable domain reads DSGVTQTPKHLITATGQRVTLRCSPRSGDLSVYWYQQSLDQGLQFLIQYYNGEERAKGNILERFSAQQFPDLHSELNLSSLELGDSALYFCASSVAPSGNTIYFGEGSWLTVV.

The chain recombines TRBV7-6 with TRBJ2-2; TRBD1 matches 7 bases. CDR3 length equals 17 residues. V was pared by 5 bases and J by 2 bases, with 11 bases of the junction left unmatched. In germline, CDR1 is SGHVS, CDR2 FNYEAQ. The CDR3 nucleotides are TGTGCCAGCAGCCCCCGGCCGGGACAGTCAAACACCGGGGAGCTGTTTTTT. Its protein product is CASSPRPGQSNTGELFF. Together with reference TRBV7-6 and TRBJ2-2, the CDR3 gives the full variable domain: GAGVSQSPRYKVTKRGQDVALRCDPISGHVSLYWYRQALGQGPEFLTYFNYEAQQDKSGLPNDRFSAERPEGSISTLTIQRTEQRDSAMYRCASSPRPGQSNTGELFFGEGSRLTVL.

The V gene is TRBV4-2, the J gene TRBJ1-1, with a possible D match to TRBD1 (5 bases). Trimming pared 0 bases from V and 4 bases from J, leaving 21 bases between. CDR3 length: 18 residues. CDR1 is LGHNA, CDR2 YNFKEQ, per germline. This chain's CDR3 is CASSQDDGGDGVSTEAFF. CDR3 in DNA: TGTGCCAGCAGCCAAGATGACGGAGGGGACGGGGTTAGCACTGAAGCTTTCTTT.

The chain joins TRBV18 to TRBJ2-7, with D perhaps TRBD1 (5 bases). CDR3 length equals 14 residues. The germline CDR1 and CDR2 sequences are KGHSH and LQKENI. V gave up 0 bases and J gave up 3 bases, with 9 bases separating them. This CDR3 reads CASSPPAGRYEQYF. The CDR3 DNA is TGTGCCAGCTCACCACCGGCAGGGCGCTACGAGCAGTACTTC.

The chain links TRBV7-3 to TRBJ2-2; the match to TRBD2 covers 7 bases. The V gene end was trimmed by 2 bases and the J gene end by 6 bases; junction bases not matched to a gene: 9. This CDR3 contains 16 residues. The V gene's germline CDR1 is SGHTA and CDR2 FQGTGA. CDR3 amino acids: CASSLFAGDNSGELFF. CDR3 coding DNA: TGTGCCAGCAGCTTATTCGCGGGGGATAATTCCGGGGAGCTGTTTTTT.

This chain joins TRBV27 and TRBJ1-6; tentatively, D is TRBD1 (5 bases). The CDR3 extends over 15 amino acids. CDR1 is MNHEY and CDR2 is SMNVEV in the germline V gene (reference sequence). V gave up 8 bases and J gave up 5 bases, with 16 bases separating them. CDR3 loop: CASGPGLQNNSPLHF. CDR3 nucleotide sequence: TGTGCCAGCGGCCCGGGGCTACAGAATAATTCACCCCTCCACTTT.